This T cell receptor beta chain emerged from a study of blood T cell repertoires in COVID-19. The CDR3 is 14 residues long. The method was immunoSEQ multiplex PCR; TCRdb's version includes in-frame clones alone and lacks a portion of them. The sample holds more than 110,000 clones, 76% seen once. The sample consisted of peripheral blood. This clonotype originated in a woman over 75 with active or convalescent COVID-19. This chain joins TRBV21-1 and TRBJ2-1; TRBD1, as called in the table, went unchecked against the DNA. TRBV21-1 is a pseudogene. In DNA, the CDR3 is TGTGCCAGCAGCAAGGGACAGCAGAACAATGAGCAGTTCTTC. Protein: CASSKGQQNNEQFF.